The present entry profiles one TCR beta chain with its context. The data were taken from a study of cytomegalovirus exposure and HLA in healthy donors. CDR3 length: 15 amino acids. V dropped 9 bases and J dropped 3 bases, with 19 bases sitting between them. Germline V gives CDR1 MNHNY, CDR2 SVGAGI (reference sequence). PCR used 60 Vbeta primers and 13 Jbeta primers. TCRdb's table, derived via immunoSEQ multiplex PCR, lists solely in-frame clones and lacks some. The sample holds approximately 160,000 clones, 70% to 90% seen once. This chain uses TRBV6-6 with TRBJ2-3, with D perhaps matching TRBD2 (6 bases). The receptor was derived from a woman younger than 35 in good health and CMV-seronegative. Sequencing used PBMCs. CDR3 in DNA: TGTGCCAGTCATCAACTAGCAGGAAGGACAGATACGCAGTATTTT. It yields the protein CASHQLAGRTDTQYF.